This T cell receptor (beta chain) was identified in a study of T-cell memory formation after mild COVID-19. Study results and caveats: Some SARS-CoV-2-responding clones were already detected in memory before infection. There was a balanced CD4/CD8 profile in clones contracting day 15 to 85, and later expanders leaned CD4+.

The germline gives CDR1 MNHEY, CDR2 SVGEGT. V lost 5 bases and J lost 6; bases outside the gene matches: 7. The CDR3 runs to 15 residues. Only a few counts were recorded for this clonotype. Its specificity is not known. MiXCR was run by TCRdb on the 5' RACE reads, yielding one entry per CDR3 protein. The sample includes 470,000 or so distinct CDR3 sequences, approximately 18% seen only once; the top ten take under 25%. The sequenced sample was PBMCs or a T cell subset sorted from them (not recorded which). The gene calls are TRBV6-2 or TRBV6-3 and TRBJ2-2; 9 bases align to TRBD1. The clonotype originates from a man aged 18 to 30 who had mild COVID-19 (a few samples of this study predate the infection). Cell type and time point are not known. CDR3 DNA: TGTGCCAGCAGTGCACAGGGGGCGCCCCCCGGGGAGCTGTTTTTT. This encodes CASSAQGAPPGELFF.